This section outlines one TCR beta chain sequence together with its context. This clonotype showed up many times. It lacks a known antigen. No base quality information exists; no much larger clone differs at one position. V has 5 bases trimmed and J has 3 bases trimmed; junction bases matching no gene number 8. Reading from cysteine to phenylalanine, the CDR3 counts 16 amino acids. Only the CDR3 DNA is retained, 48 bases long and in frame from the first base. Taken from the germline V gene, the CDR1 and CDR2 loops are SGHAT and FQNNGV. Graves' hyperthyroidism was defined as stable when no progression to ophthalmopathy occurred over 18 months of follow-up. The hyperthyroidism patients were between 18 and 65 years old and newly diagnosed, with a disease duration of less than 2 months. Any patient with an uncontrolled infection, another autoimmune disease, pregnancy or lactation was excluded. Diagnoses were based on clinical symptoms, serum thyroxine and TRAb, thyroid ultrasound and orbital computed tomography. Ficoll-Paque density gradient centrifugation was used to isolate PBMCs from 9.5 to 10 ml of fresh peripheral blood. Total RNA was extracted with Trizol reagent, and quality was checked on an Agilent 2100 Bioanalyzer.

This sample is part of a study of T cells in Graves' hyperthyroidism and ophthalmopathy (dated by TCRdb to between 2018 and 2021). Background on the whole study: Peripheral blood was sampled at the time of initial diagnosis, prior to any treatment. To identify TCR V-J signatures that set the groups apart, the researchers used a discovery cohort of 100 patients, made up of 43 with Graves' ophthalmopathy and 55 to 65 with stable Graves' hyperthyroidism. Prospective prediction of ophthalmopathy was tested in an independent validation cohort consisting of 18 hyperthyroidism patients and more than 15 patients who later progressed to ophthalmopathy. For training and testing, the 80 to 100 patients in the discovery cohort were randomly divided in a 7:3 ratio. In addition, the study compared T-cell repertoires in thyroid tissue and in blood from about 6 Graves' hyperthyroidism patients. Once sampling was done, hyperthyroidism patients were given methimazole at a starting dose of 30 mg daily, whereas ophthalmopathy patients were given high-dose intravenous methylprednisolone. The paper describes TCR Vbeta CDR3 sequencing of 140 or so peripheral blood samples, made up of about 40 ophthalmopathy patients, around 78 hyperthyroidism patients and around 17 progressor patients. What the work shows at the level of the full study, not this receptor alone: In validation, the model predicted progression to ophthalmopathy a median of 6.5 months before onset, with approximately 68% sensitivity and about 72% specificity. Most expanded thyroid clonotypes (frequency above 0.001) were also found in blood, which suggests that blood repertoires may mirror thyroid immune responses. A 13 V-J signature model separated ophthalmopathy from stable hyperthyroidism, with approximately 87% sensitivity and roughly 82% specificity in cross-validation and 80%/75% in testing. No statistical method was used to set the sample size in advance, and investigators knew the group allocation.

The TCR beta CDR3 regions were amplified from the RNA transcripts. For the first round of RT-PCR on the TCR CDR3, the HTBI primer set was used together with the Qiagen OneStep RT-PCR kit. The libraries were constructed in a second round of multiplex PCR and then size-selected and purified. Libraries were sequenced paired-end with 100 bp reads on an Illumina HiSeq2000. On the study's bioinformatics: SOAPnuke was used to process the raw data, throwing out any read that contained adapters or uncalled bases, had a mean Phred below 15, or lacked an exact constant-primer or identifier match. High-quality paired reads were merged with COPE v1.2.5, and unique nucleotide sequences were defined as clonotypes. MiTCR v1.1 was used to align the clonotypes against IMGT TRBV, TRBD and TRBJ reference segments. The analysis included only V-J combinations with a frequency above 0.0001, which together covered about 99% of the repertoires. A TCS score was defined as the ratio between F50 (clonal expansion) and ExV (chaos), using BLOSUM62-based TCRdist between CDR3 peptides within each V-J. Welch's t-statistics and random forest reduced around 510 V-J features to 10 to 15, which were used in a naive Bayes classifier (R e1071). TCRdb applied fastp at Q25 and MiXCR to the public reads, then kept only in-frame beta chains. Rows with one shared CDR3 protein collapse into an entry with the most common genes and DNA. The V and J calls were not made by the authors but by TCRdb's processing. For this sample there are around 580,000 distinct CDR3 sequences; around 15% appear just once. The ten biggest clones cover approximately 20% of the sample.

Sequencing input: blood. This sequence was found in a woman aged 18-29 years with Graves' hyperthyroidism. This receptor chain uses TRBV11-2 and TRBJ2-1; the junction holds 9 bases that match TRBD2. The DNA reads TGTGCCAGCAGCCTAATGGGACTAGCAGTCTACAATGAGCAGTTCTTC. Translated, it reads CASSLMGLAVYNEQFF.